Below are 26 T cell receptor beta chains sequenced from a single sample in a study of persistence of HIV-infected CD4 T cells. Their antigen targets remain unknown. The immunoSEQ assay was version 4, run in survey mode. Sequencing used immunoSEQ multiplex PCR; TCRdb keeps in-frame clones, though not all of them. Altogether under 40,000 clones are present, approximately 66% being singletons, with the ten largest covering about 1.5%. An overlapping HIV-1 Gag peptide pool stimulated these cells at about 0.91 ug/peptide/mL. Responding CD4+ T cells were sorted by upregulation of both CD40 ligand and CD69. This material consisted of CD4+ T cells sorted from PBMCs after roughly 18-hour stimulation, taken from a patient who received antiretroviral therapy. The receptor source for this set is an adult man with HIV who was CMV-seropositive.

The table lists this clone with a few counts. The genes are TRBV7-8 and TRBJ1-1, with TRBD1 matching over 10 bases. The junction had 6 bases not matched to a gene; V was cut back by 3 bases and J by 2 bases. Germline-derived CDR1 and CDR2 are SGHVS and FQNEAQ. This CDR3 has 16 amino acids. This chain's CDR3 is CASSLTRTGGNTEAFF. The DNA of the CDR3 is TGTGCCAGCAGCTTGACAAGGACAGGGGGTAACACTGAAGCTTTCTTT.

This chain uses TRBV7-7 with TRBJ2-3; 10 bases fit TRBD1. The trim removed 5 bases at V and 6 bases at J, leaving 5 bases unmatched. The CDR3 is 14 amino acids. CDR1 and CDR2 from the germline V gene are SSHAT and FNYEAQ (reference sequence). CDR3 nucleotides: TGTGCCAGCAGCCCAGGGACAGGGGCGGATACGCAGTATTTT. This codes for CASSPGTGADTQYF.

This clone is classed as medium-sized (0.01 to 0.1%). The V and J genes are TRBV28 and TRBJ1-1; 11 bases align to TRBD1. V trimming: 4 bases; J trimming: 11 bases; junction bases outside the gene matches: 21. The CDR3 has 18 residues. Germline V gene sequence: CDR1 MDHEN, CDR2 SYDVKM. The CDR3, as DNA: TGTGCCAGCAGTTCGACAGCAAGTTTTGGACAGGGGGCTGATGCGGCTTTCTTT. It codes for CASSSTASFGQGADAAFF.

CDR3 nucleotides: TGTGCCAGCAGCCGTTCTTACGGGACAACGAACACTGAAGCTTTCTTT. Translated, it gives CASSRSYGTTNTEAFF. The chain links TRBV4-2 to TRBJ1-1; tentative D call: TRBD1 (6 bases). V lost 4 bases and J lost 1, with 16 bases in between. Germline CDR1 reads LGHNA; CDR2 reads YNFKEQ. The CDR3 loop spans 16 amino acids.

This clone was found a few times. This chain links TRBV29-1 with TRBJ1-1, with D uncertain. Between the trimmed V and J ends, which lost 7 bases and 3 bases, there was a span of 15 bases. Per germline, CDR1 SQVTM and CDR2 ANQGSEA. This CDR3 contains 13 residues. The CDR3 loop reads CSAGSRGDTEAFF. CDR3 DNA: TGCAGCGCCGGTAGCCGGGGAGACACTGAAGCTTTCTTT.

This rearrangement joins TRBV5-1 to TRBJ1-4; D remains unclear. Deletions cut 0 bases from V and 4 bases from J, with 7 bases between. Germline V gene sequence: CDR1 SGHRS, CDR2 YFSETQ. This CDR3 has 14 residues. CDR3 sequence (DNA): TGCGCCAGCAGCTTGGAAGGCGGTAATGAAAAACTGTTTTTT. Amino acids: CASSLEGGNEKLFF. Using reference TRBV5-1 and TRBJ1-4 for the parts outside the CDR3, the full variable domain is KAGVTQTPRYLIKTRGQQVTLSCSPISGHRSVSWYQQTPGQGLQFLFEYFSETQRNKGNFPGRFSGRQFSNSRSEMNVSTLELGDSALYLCASSLEGGNEKLFFGSGTQLSVL.

This rearrangement joins TRBV5-1 to TRBJ1-2; TRBD1 might be the D (5 bases). CDR1 SGHRS and CDR2 YFSETQ come from the germline V gene. V lost 0 bases and J 2 bases, leaving 23 bases between the germline ends. This CDR3 has 19 amino acids. This CDR3 is CASSLGLGAGSRGNYGYTF. DNA of the CDR3: TGCGCCAGCAGCTTGGGACTTGGTGCAGGGTCGAGGGGCAACTATGGCTACACCTTC.

This rearrangement joins TRBV28 to TRBJ2-1; 9 bases are a match to TRBD2. The CDR3 spans 13 residues. Germline CDR1 and CDR2: MDHEN and SYDVKM. V shed 7 bases and J 9 bases; nucleotides not matched to a gene: 7. The CDR3 reads CASISSGAGEQFF. In nucleotides, the CDR3 is TGTGCCAGCATTTCTAGCGGGGCGGGTGAGCAGTTCTTC. Supplemented by reference TRBV28 and TRBJ2-1, the full variable domain reads DVKVTQSSRYLVKRTGEKVFLECVQDMDHENMFWYRQDPGLGLRLIYFSYDVKMKEKGDIPEGYSVSREKKERFSLILESASTNQTSMYLCASISSGAGEQFFGPGTRLTVL.

The chain combines TRBV11-1 with TRBJ1-2; 10 nucleotides match TRBD1. CDR3 length: 15 residues. V lost 5 bases and J lost 4; bases outside the gene matches: 7. CDR1 is SGHAT and CDR2 is FQDESV in the germline V gene (reference sequence). The CDR3 nucleotides read TGTGCCAGCAGCCCCGGACAGGGGGTAAGCTATGGCTACACCTTC. This encodes CASSPGQGVSYGYTF.

The V and J genes are TRBV27 and TRBJ1-1, with a tentative D call TRBD1 (6 bases). The germline gives CDR1 MNHEY, CDR2 SMNVEV (reference sequence). There are 16 residues in the CDR3. Between the trimmed V and J ends, which lost 6 bases and 5 bases, there was a span of 22 bases. The CDR3 spells CASRFDLTGRRTEAFF. DNA of the CDR3: TGTGCCAGCAGGTTCGACCTGACAGGCCGTCGGACTGAAGCTTTCTTT.

J is TRBJ1-4 and V is TRBV6-5; maybe TRBD1 (6 bases). CDR3 length equals 13 residues. Germline CDR1 is MNHEY and CDR2 is SVGAGI. Deletions cut 2 bases from V and 9 bases from J, with 10 bases between. The CDR3 bases are TGTGCCAGCAGTTACCAGGGGAGGCAAAAACTGTTTTTT. It yields the protein CASSYQGRQKLFF.

The CDR3 loop is CASSFGEGSPLHF. CDR3 sequence (DNA): TGTGCCAGCAGCTTCGGGGAGGGCTCACCCCTCCACTTT. V usage is TRBV7-9 and J usage is TRBJ1-6, with no clear D. This CDR3 has 13 residues. Germline CDR1 reads SEHNR; CDR2 reads FQNEAQ (reference sequence). V lost 3 bases, J lost 10 bases, and 10 bases lay in between.

The chain has TRBV6-5 and TRBJ1-5, with no clear D. Per germline, CDR1 MNHEY and CDR2 SVGAGI. The CDR3 is 13 residues long. V lost 4 bases and J lost 5, with 9 bases in between. CDR3: CASSFNSYQPQHF. The CDR3 bases are TGTGCCAGCAGTTTTAACAGCTATCAGCCCCAGCATTTT.

The CDR3 protein is CASSEFGRPFQPQHF. DNA for the CDR3: TGTGCCAGCAGTGAATTCGGGCGGCCCTTCCAGCCCCAGCATTTT. The rearrangement uses TRBV2 and TRBJ1-5; D gene uncertain. Trimming removed 2 bases from V and 7 bases from J, with 15 bases in between. Germline assignment: CDR1 SNHLY and CDR2 FYNNEI. The CDR3 covers 15 residues. The full variable domain, in which reference TRBV2 and TRBJ1-5 provide the parts outside the CDR3, is EPEVTQTPSHQVTQMGQEVILRCVPISNHLYFYWYRQILGQKVEFLVSFYNNEISEKSEIFDDQFSVERPDGSNFTLKIRSTKLEDSAMYFCASSEFGRPFQPQHFGDGTRLSIL.

This clone was seen a handful of times. The chain carries TRBV2 and TRBJ2-1; TRBD2 matches at 9 bases. Germline CDR1 SNHLY, CDR2 FYNNEI. The CDR3 spans 14 residues. V trimming: 5 bases; J trimming: 7 bases; junction bases outside the gene matches: 6. CDR3 DNA sequence: TGTGCCAGCAGTCCCCGGCGGGGGGGTAATGAGCAGTTCTTC. Residues: CASSPRRGGNEQFF.

In its sample, this clone was seen a few times. This sequence joins TRBV5-4 and TRBJ1-6; D is unclear. The V and J ends lost 1 base and 7 bases respectively, with 9 bases between them. The CDR3 extends over 14 amino acids. Germline V gene sequence: CDR1 SGHNT, CDR2 YYREEE (reference sequence). DNA of the CDR3: TGTGCCAGCAGCTTGAAGGGAGAGAATTCACCCCTCCACTTT. Translated: CASSLKGENSPLHF.

The V gene is TRBV14, the J gene TRBJ2-7; D remains unclear. V shed 2 bases and J shed 7 bases, with 12 bases lying between them. The CDR3 is 13 amino acids. The germline CDR1 and CDR2 sequences are SGHDN and FVKESK. CDR3 nucleotides: TGTGCCAGCAGCCAACTCTCCGGGCGGGAGCAGTACTTC. Translated, it gives CASSQLSGREQYF. Supplemented by reference TRBV14 and TRBJ2-7, the full variable domain reads EAGVTQFPSHSVIEKGQTVTLRCDPISGHDNLYWYRRVMGKEIKFLLHFVKESKQDESGMPNNRFLAERTGGTYSTLKVQPAELEDSGVYFCASSQLSGREQYFGPGTRLTVT.

V usage is TRBV30 and J usage is TRBJ1-1; 11 bases match TRBD1. The CDR3 sequence is 14 residues long. CDR1 is GTSNPN and CDR2 is SVGIG in the germline V gene (reference sequence). With 0 bases clipped from V and 5 bases from J, the junction kept 2 bases outside the gene matches. The CDR3 nucleotides read TGTGCCTGGAGTGTATGGGACAGGGGGACTGAAGCTTTCTTT. Protein sequence: CAWSVWDRGTEAFF. Filled out from reference TRBV30 and TRBJ1-1, the complete variable domain reads SQTIHQWPATLVQPVGSPLSLECTVEGTSNPNLYWYRQAAGRGLQLLFYSVGIGQISSEVPQNLSASRPQDRQFILSSKKLLLSDSGFYLCAWSVWDRGTEAFFGQGTRLTVV.

The V and J genes are TRBV19 and TRBJ2-4; D is perhaps TRBD1 (6 bases). Germline V gene data show CDR1 as LNHDA and CDR2 as SQIVND (reference sequence). The CDR3 has 13 amino acids. Trimming shortened V by 3 bases and J by 7 bases, and 10 bases separated the two germline ends. CDR3: CASSMDSKNIQYF. In nucleotides, the CDR3 is TGTGCCAGTAGTATGGACAGTAAGAACATTCAGTACTTC. The complete variable domain, with remaining parts taken from reference TRBV19 and TRBJ2-4, reads DGGITQSPKYLFRKEGQNVTLSCEQNLNHDAMYWYRQDPGQGLRLIYYSQIVNDFQKGDIAEGYSVSREKKESFPLTVTSAQKNPTAFYLCASSMDSKNIQYFGAGTRLSVL.

The chain joins TRBV6-5 to TRBJ1-2; 8 bases line up with TRBD1. The germline CDR1 and CDR2 sequences are MNHEY and SVGAGI. This CDR3 is 14 amino acids long. V was pared by 6 bases and J by 4 bases, with 7 bases of the junction left unmatched. CDR3 loop: CASSPGQEGYGYTF. CDR3 nucleotide sequence: TGTGCCAGCAGCCCGGGACAGGAAGGCTATGGCTACACCTTC.

This clone is medium-sized within its sample. This specimen includes other DNA sequences encoding the same CDR3. CDR3 nucleotides: TGTGCCAGCAGCTTACGTGCAGGCCGCCAAGAGACCCAGTACTTC. Translating it yields CASSLRAGRQETQYF. This chain uses TRBV7-3 with TRBJ2-5; unclear D gene. The CDR3 length is 15 residues. The germline gives CDR1 SGHTA, CDR2 FQGTGA. V was shortened by 2 bases and J by 1 base, with 11 bases between the two germline ends.

The chain recombines TRBV2 with TRBJ2-7; D gene ambiguous. The V gene lost 5 bases and the J gene lost 2 bases, with 10 bases spanning the gap. CDR3 length equals 13 residues. CDR1 and CDR2 from the germline V gene are SNHLY and FYNNEI. CDR3 loop: CASSRPGTYEQYF. The CDR3 nucleotides read TGTGCCAGCAGTCGTCCAGGCACCTACGAGCAGTACTTC.

The chain uses TRBV2 and TRBJ1-1, with a weak D call TRBD1 (5 bases). The V end lost 7 bases, the J end lost 1 base, and 13 bases lay between the germline ends. Germline lookup yields CDR1 SNHLY and CDR2 FYNNEI. The CDR3 runs to 14 residues. The CDR3 sequence is CASTLEGSNTEAFF. DNA for the CDR3: TGTGCCAGCACCCTCGAGGGGTCGAACACTGAAGCTTTCTTT.

The chain recombines TRBV4-1 with TRBJ2-4; 10 bases agree with TRBD2. Losses at the gene ends were 1 base for V and 0 bases for J; bases not matched to a gene: 6. Germline values: CDR1 MGHRA, CDR2 YSYEKL. This CDR3 contains 18 residues. The CDR3, as DNA: TGCGCCAGCAGCCAAGGCGAGCGGGGGGGCCTAGCCAAAAACATTCAGTACTTC. It encodes CASSQGERGGLAKNIQYF.

The chain combines TRBV2 with TRBJ2-4; D gene ambiguous. This CDR3 region has 16 residues. CDR1 is SNHLY and CDR2 is FYNNEI in the germline V gene. V lost 4 bases and J lost 0, with 13 bases in between. CDR3 coding DNA: TGTGCCAGCAGTGTGACTGGCCTTCTAGCCAAAAACATTCAGTACTTC. This translates into CASSVTGLLAKNIQYF. Full variable domain (outside the CDR3, taken from reference TRBV2 and TRBJ2-4): EPEVTQTPSHQVTQMGQEVILRCVPISNHLYFYWYRQILGQKVEFLVSFYNNEISEKSEIFDDQFSVERPDGSNFTLKIRSTKLEDSAMYFCASSVTGLLAKNIQYFGAGTRLSVL.

This clone was detected a few times. The chain uses TRBV27 and TRBJ1-1, with D possibly TRBD1 on 5 matching bases. This CDR3 is built from 13 residues. Germline-derived CDR1 and CDR2 are MNHEY and SMNVEV (reference sequence). Trimming took off 4 bases at V and 3 bases at J, with 9 bases between the two ends. The CDR3 nucleotides are TGTGCCAGCAGTTCATCACAGGACACTGAAGCTTTCTTT. This gives the protein CASSSSQDTEAFF.